The following is a T cell receptor beta chain sequence with its context. Its antigen remains unknown. This PCR relied on a set of 60 Vbeta primers and 13 Jbeta primers. The protocol was immunoSEQ multiplex PCR, while the TCRdb copy is restricted to in-frame clones and leaves out a portion. The sample shows roughly 83,000 clones, just under 75% of them seen only once. Germline V gene lookup returns CDR1 MNHEY and CDR2 SVGAGI. Trimming stripped 3 bases from V and 7 bases from J, with 15 bases between. The CDR3 totals 15 residues. This entry belongs to a study of cytomegalovirus exposure and HLA in healthy donors. Study-wide results and caveats: Later analysis suggested links between common viral pathogens and several top significant clusters. A later analysis reportedly found fewer N-insertions in an Asian-associated ancestry cluster than the roughly 670-donor mean.

The rearrangement joins TRBV6-5 to TRBJ1-4; D is ambiguous. The receptor's source is a man aged 55 to 69 in good health and CMV-seronegative. Material for sequencing was PBMCs. The CDR3 bases are TGTGCCAGCAGTTATTCGGGGTTGGGAACTGAAAAACTGTTTTTT. Its translation is CASSYSGLGTEKLFF.